These T cell receptor beta chains were read from a single sample in a study of T cell responses to AZD1222 COVID-19 vaccine. Generated by immunoSEQ multiplex PCR, the TCRdb table keeps only in-frame clones and is missing some. The sample has tens of thousands of clones, around 84% seen once. The specimen was peripheral blood, collected on day 0 of AZD1222 vaccination. The receptors were gathered from an adult in good health. CDR3s include the opening cysteine and the closing phenylalanine or tryptophan. The D gene is left open where the match is weak.

d_call j_call v_call cdr3_aa
TRBD1 TRBJ1-2 TRBV7-8 CASSLDRASGYTF
NA TRBJ1-5 TRBV28 CASSYRDSNQPQHF
NA TRBJ1-6 TRBV4-1 CASSQVGQTDNSPLHF
NA TRBJ2-3 TRBV29-1 CSLRGGWGTDTQYF
NA TRBJ2-5 TRBV7-3 CASSSQGRGSRGETQYF
NA TRBJ2-1 TRBV11-1 CASSGLLSYNEQFF
NA TRBJ2-1 TRBV23-1 CASSPDINEQFF
NA TRBJ2-1 TRBV5-8 CASSSGGSEQFF
NA TRBJ2-3 TRBV6-5 CASRNDGAGTDTQYF
NA TRBJ1-1 TRBV29-1 CSVEDSGAGNTEAFF
NA TRBJ2-3 TRBV11-3 CASSTTGISSTDTQYF
NA TRBJ1-2 TRBV10-3 CAISGTENYGYTF
TRBD1 TRBJ2-7 TRBV14 CASGRDSSYEQYF
TRBD1 TRBJ1-2 TRBV18 CASSTGQGDGYTF
NA TRBJ2-1 TRBV24-1 CATSDWVAGSYNEQFF
TRBD1 TRBJ1-4 TRBV19 CASSIRSQGLTNEKLFF
TRBD2 TRBJ2-1 TRBV28 CASLGTSGLTSSYNEQFF
NA TRBJ2-3 TRBV7-2 CASSYRSPGTDTQYF
NA TRBJ1-1 TRBV5-6 CASSFRDPTPEAFF
NA TRBJ1-6 TRBV15 CATSRVSNSPLHF
TRBD2 TRBJ2-3 TRBV2 CASRVGLAGITDTQYF
NA TRBJ1-5 TRBV4-2 CASSQIWGGRSNQPQHF
NA TRBJ2-3 TRBV24-1 CATSDPNTDTQYF
NA TRBJ2-3 TRBV5-6 CASSFSLNRFTDTQYF
TRBD1 TRBJ1-2 TRBV27 CASSMTGGARNGYTF
TRBD1 TRBJ1-6 TRBV7-2 CASSPRQGRGSPLHF
TRBD1 TRBJ2-1 TRBV4-3 CASSLRTGYNEQFF
NA TRBJ2-5 TRBV12-3/TRBV12-4 CASSLGEWETQYF
TRBD1 TRBJ2-2 TRBV5-4 CASSHANRGTGELFF
NA TRBJ2-7 TRBV7-9 CASRPRGRSYEQYF
TRBD2 TRBJ2-7 TRBV5-4 CASSRAGLVRPYEQYF
NA TRBJ1-1 TRBV9 CASSPPAGLLTEAFF
NA TRBJ2-3 TRBV4-2 CASQTGTGSNTQYF
NA TRBJ2-2 TRBV30 CAWSRGANTGELFF
NA TRBJ1-2 TRBV6-1 CASSEMKSLGGYTF
NA TRBJ2-4 TRBV6-6 CASSYGGTEDIQYF